What follows are 10 T cell receptor beta chains derived from one specimen sequenced in a study of cytomegalovirus exposure and HLA in healthy donors. PCR used 60 Vbeta primers and 13 Jbeta primers. Here immunoSEQ multiplex PCR was the method, and the copy in TCRdb shows in-frame clones only, minus some. The profile shows fewer than 100,000 clones, 60% to 80% of them singletons. Sample: PBMCs. The receptors were gathered from a female donor in good health and CMV-seronegative.

V usage is TRBV5-1 and J usage is TRBJ2-5; D is perhaps TRBD2 (5 bases). Trimming pared 7 bases from V and 4 bases from J, leaving 14 bases between. Germline V gene data show CDR1 as SGHRS and CDR2 as YFSETQ. This CDR3 has 13 residues. Written as DNA, the CDR3 is TGCGCCAGCGGGAGCTCCGTGGGAGAGACCCAGTACTTC. Translated, it gives CASGSSVGETQYF.

This chain joins TRBV9 and TRBJ1-4, with 8 bases identical to TRBD1. Germline V CDR1 and CDR2: SGDLS, YYNGEE. With 0 bases clipped from V and 8 bases from J, the junction kept 6 bases outside the gene matches. CDR3 length equals 15 residues. CDR3 amino acids: CASSVDRGMGEKLFF. CDR3 DNA: TGTGCCAGCAGCGTAGACAGGGGGATGGGCGAAAAACTGTTTTTT.

This chain joins TRBV30 and TRBJ1-2; 8 bases match TRBD1. Losses at the gene ends were 1 base for V and 3 bases for J; bases not matched to a gene: 7. This CDR3 region has 15 residues. The germline V gene has CDR1 GTSNPN and CDR2 SVGIG (reference sequence). The CDR3 loop is CAWSERQGNYYGYTF. The CDR3 bases are TGTGCCTGGAGTGAACGACAGGGGAACTACTATGGCTACACCTTC.

This sequence joins TRBV29-1 and TRBJ2-1, with 9 bases that match TRBD2. The CDR3 is 12 amino acids. Trimming at V came to 8 bases and at J to 9 bases, leaving 8 bases not matched to a gene. Per germline, CDR1 SQVTM and CDR2 ANQGSEA. For the CDR3, the DNA is TGCAGCTCGGCGGGGGGGCGTGGTGAGCAGTTCTTC. Residues: CSSAGGRGEQFF.

This clone is a singleton in its sample. The CDR3 bases are TGTGCCAGCAGCTTACAGGGTTTTGGCAATGAGCAGTTCTTC. Amino acids: CASSLQGFGNEQFF. The chain recombines TRBV7-9 with TRBJ2-1, with D possibly matching TRBD1 (5 bases). The CDR3 covers 14 residues. Germline V gives CDR1 SEHNR, CDR2 FQNEAQ (reference sequence). Trimming cost V 2 bases and J 6 bases, with 11 bases left between them.

V usage is TRBV15 and J usage is TRBJ1-5, with TRBD1 matching 8 bases. The length of the CDR3 is 14 residues. Germline-derived CDR1 and CDR2 are LNHNV and YYDKDF (reference sequence). V was pared by 3 bases and J by 4 bases, with 2 bases of the junction left unmatched. The CDR3 nucleotides are TGTGCCACCAGCAGGGGACAGGAAAATCAGCCCCAGCATTTT. It yields the protein CATSRGQENQPQHF.

J is TRBJ2-7 and V is TRBV20-1; 7 bases align to TRBD1. The CDR3 sequence is 11 residues long. Trimming at V came to 0 bases and at J to 9 bases, leaving 2 bases not matched to a gene. Germline assignment: CDR1 DFQATT and CDR2 SNEGSKA (reference sequence). CDR3 in DNA: TGCAGTGCTAGAGAAGGGACAGCGCAGTACTTC. Translating gives CSAREGTAQYF.

This chain joins TRBV6-5 and TRBJ1-4, with TRBD1 matching 10 bases. The CDR3 consists of 15 residues. The germline V gene has CDR1 MNHEY and CDR2 SVGAGI. V gave up 8 bases and J gave up 5 bases; unmatched junction bases: 8. The CDR3 loop reads CASSPPGQGNEKLFF. Written as DNA, the CDR3 is TGTGCCAGCTCCCCCCCGGGACAGGGGAATGAAAAACTGTTTTTT.

The V call is TRBV21-1, the J call TRBJ2-2; the table gives TRBD1 as D, unverified against the DNA. TRBV21-1 is a documented pseudogene. The CDR3 extends over 18 amino acids. CDR3 DNA sequence: TGTGCCAGCAGCAGAGTGCGTCGGACAGGGGACGACACCGGGGAGCTGTTTTTT. Residues: CASSRVRRTGDDTGELFF.

The rearrangement uses TRBV27 and TRBJ2-7; TRBD1 matches at 9 bases. Germline CDR1 MNHEY, CDR2 SMNVEV (reference sequence). Losses at the gene ends were 1 base for V and 5 bases for J; bases not matched to a gene: 6. The CDR3 is 15 residues long. CDR3 DNA sequence: TGTGCCAGCAGTTTATACGGGACAGGGAACCACGAGCAGTACTTC. Its translation is CASSLYGTGNHEQYF.